Following are 32 T cell receptor beta chains from one sample sequenced in a study of T cell responses to AZD1222 COVID-19 vaccine. Measured with immunoSEQ multiplex PCR; TCRdb has only the in-frame clones, and not every one. The table has 100,000 or so clones, 80% to 90% seen once; the top ten hold just over 4%. The sequences come from peripheral blood, collected on day 0 of MenACWY control vaccination. These receptors were collected from an adult in good health.

V usage is TRBV5-1 and J usage is TRBJ2-1; D uncertain. This CDR3 has 13 residues. Germline CDR1 reads SGHRS; CDR2 reads YFSETQ. V was shortened by 0 bases and J by 3 bases, with 4 bases between the two germline ends. CDR3 in DNA: TGCGCCAGCAGCTTGGGGGGCTACAATGAGCAGTTCTTC. Protein: CASSLGGYNEQFF.

The chain couples TRBV7-2 to TRBJ2-1; TRBD2 aligns across 12 bases. The CDR3 totals 15 residues. V dropped 4 bases and J dropped 5; count of bases not matched to a gene: 3. CDR1 and CDR2 from the germline V gene are SGHTA and FQGNSA. CDR3 residues: CASSSGLAGNNEQFF. In DNA, the CDR3 is TGTGCCAGCAGCTCAGGACTAGCGGGAAACAATGAGCAGTTCTTC.

The chain links TRBV4-3 to TRBJ2-7, with D perhaps TRBD1 or TRBD2 (5 bases each). V dropped 0 bases and J dropped 4 bases, with 16 bases sitting between them. CDR1 is LGHNA, CDR2 YSLEER, per germline. The CDR3 has 16 amino acids. The chain's CDR3 is CASSQDWGSKAYEQYF. CDR3 nucleotide sequence: TGCGCCAGCAGCCAAGACTGGGGGTCTAAAGCTTACGAGCAGTACTTC.

The chain employs TRBV28 and TRBJ1-5; 8 bases are shared with TRBD1. Germline-derived CDR1 and CDR2 are MDHEN and SYDVKM. The CDR3 contains 14 residues. V lost 6 bases, J lost 6 bases, and 7 bases stayed unmatched. The CDR3 reads CASSPRGRRQPQHF. CDR3 DNA sequence: TGTGCCAGCAGCCCCAGGGGGCGCCGTCAGCCCCAGCATTTT.

This chain uses TRBV7-2 with TRBJ1-6; TRBD1 matches 7 bases. Trimming removed 3 bases from V and 7 bases from J; junction bases left unmatched: 3. The germline gives CDR1 SGHTA, CDR2 FQGNSA. The CDR3 loop spans 14 amino acids. CDR3 in amino acids: CASSLTTGNSPLHF. The CDR3 DNA follows: TGTGCCAGCAGCTTGACGACAGGGAATTCACCCCTCCACTTT.

The J gene is TRBJ2-7, the V gene TRBV3-1 (or the pseudogene TRBV3-2), with 8 bases aligning to TRBD1. The V gene's germline CDR1 is LGHDT and CDR2 YNNKEL (reference sequence). This CDR3 contains 16 residues. V lost 5 bases to trimming and J lost 3 bases; unmatched junction nucleotides: 12. CDR3 in amino acids: CASSATTGAIDYEQYF. Written as DNA, the CDR3 is TGTGCCAGCAGCGCGACGACAGGGGCTATTGACTACGAGCAGTACTTC.

The J gene is TRBJ1-5, the V gene TRBV2; 10 bases fit TRBD1. In germline, CDR1 is SNHLY, CDR2 FYNNEI. V was clipped by 6 bases and J by 5 bases; unmatched bases: 4. The CDR3 is 14 residues long. Written as DNA, the CDR3 is TGTGCCAGCAGCGAGACAGGGGGCCATCAGCCCCAGCATTTT. Protein: CASSETGGHQPQHF.

The chain combines TRBV12-3 or TRBV12-4 with TRBJ1-6; possible D gene TRBD1, 5 bases. Between the trimmed V and J ends, which lost 0 bases and 10 bases, there was a span of 7 bases. The CDR3 extends over 13 amino acids. The CDR3 bases are TGTGCCAGCAGTTTAGCAGGGGCCTCACCCCTCCACTTT. Encoded protein: CASSLAGASPLHF.

J is TRBJ2-3 and V is TRBV18; D remains ambiguous. Trimming took off 3 bases at V and 3 bases at J, with 4 bases between the two ends. From germline, CDR1 is KGHSH and CDR2 LQKENI. This CDR3 contains 12 residues. The CDR3, as DNA: TGTGCCAGCTCACCTAGAACAGATACGCAGTATTTT. It encodes CASSPRTDTQYF. Complete variable domain (other parts from reference TRBV18 and TRBJ2-3): NAGVMQNPRHLVRRRGQEARLRCSPMKGHSHVYWYRQLPEEGLKFMVYLQKENIIDESGMPKERFSAEFPKEGPSILRIQQVVRGDSAAYFCASSPRTDTQYFGPGTRLTVL.

About this clone: This same CDR3 is encoded by further DNA sequences in the sample. The chain links TRBV20-1 to TRBJ2-2, with D uncertain. The CDR3 consists of 10 residues. Germline values: CDR1 DFQATT, CDR2 SNEGSKA (reference sequence). V dropped 6 bases and J dropped 6 bases, with 5 bases sitting between them. CDR3 amino acids: CSAEAGELFF. The CDR3 coding sequence is TGCAGTGCCGAAGCCGGGGAGCTGTTTTTT.

The CDR3 coding sequence is TGTGCCAGTAGTATGGGGACGGGACCGCCTAACTATGGCTACACCTTC. It translates to CASSMGTGPPNYGYTF. The rearrangement joins TRBV19 to TRBJ1-2; TRBD1 is a possible D gene (5 bases). The germline gives CDR1 LNHDA, CDR2 SQIVND (reference sequence). Between the trimmed V and J ends, which lost 3 bases and 0 bases, there was a span of 14 bases. There are 16 residues in the CDR3.

The CDR3 DNA sequence: TGCGCCAGCAGCTTGCCGGGACTAGCGGGATACTCCTACGAGCAGTACTTC. As protein: CASSLPGLAGYSYEQYF. This chain joins TRBV5-1 and TRBJ2-7; 13 nucleotides line up with TRBD2. Germline CDR1 SGHRS, CDR2 YFSETQ. This CDR3 contains 17 residues. The J segment lost 0 bases and the V segment lost 1 base, leaving 4 bases of the junction unmatched.

This chain connects TRBV5-1 to TRBJ2-1, with TRBD1 matching over 7 bases. This CDR3 comprises 12 residues. The germline CDR1 and CDR2 sequences are SGHRS and YFSETQ. J gave up 6 bases and V 5 bases, and 2 bases lay outside the gene matches. The DNA of the CDR3 is TGCGCCAGCAGGGGACAGAGCAATGAGCAGTTCTTC. Residues: CASRGQSNEQFF.

This chain joins TRBV2 and TRBJ1-2; 10 nucleotides align to TRBD1. V trimming: 10 bases; J trimming: 1 base; junction bases outside the gene matches: 6. The germline V gene encodes CDR1 SNHLY and CDR2 FYNNEI. The CDR3 extends over 14 amino acids. For the CDR3, the DNA is TGTGCCACCAGGACAGGGGGACTTAACTATGGCTACACCTTC. Its translation is CATRTGGLNYGYTF.

This chain connects TRBV25-1 to TRBJ2-2; D gene unclear. CDR1 is MGHDK, CDR2 SYGVNS, per germline. V was cut by 5 bases and J by 3 bases, with 4 bases left in between. This CDR3 is built from 12 residues. The CDR3 protein is CASSTYTGELFF. CDR3 DNA: TGTGCCAGCAGTACATACACCGGGGAGCTGTTTTTT.

The chain joins TRBV12-5 to TRBJ1-1, with D hard to call. Germline-derived CDR1 and CDR2 are LGHNT and FRNRAP. CDR3 length equals 13 residues. Trimming took off 5 bases at V and 3 bases at J, with 10 bases between the two ends. CDR3 amino acids: CASGASPDTEAFF. The CDR3 region has the DNA TGTGCTAGTGGTGCCTCCCCCGACACTGAAGCTTTCTTT.

The chain links TRBV7-8 to TRBJ1-6, with unresolved D. Trimming left V 4 bases short and J 9 bases short, with 13 bases between. CDR3 size: 14 residues. Germline values: CDR1 SGHVS, CDR2 FQNEAQ. The CDR3 DNA sequence: TGTGCCAGCAGCTCGGCCCCTTATGGTTCACCCCTCCACTTT. Translating it yields CASSSAPYGSPLHF.

This clone was seen a single time. The J gene is TRBJ2-1, the V gene TRBV4-1, with 9 bases lining up with TRBD2. J lost 5 bases, V lost 2 bases, and 4 bases had no gene match. Germline V gene lookup returns CDR1 MGHRA and CDR2 YSYEKL. The CDR3 is 15 residues long. Written as DNA, the CDR3 is TGCGCCAGCAGCCAACCAGCTAGCGGGAACAATGAGCAGTTCTTC. The encoded protein is CASSQPASGNNEQFF.

The chain has TRBV9 and TRBJ1-2; 7 nucleotides align to TRBD1. Looked up from germline, CDR1 is SGDLS and CDR2 is YYNGEE. The CDR3 is made up of 12 amino acids. Trimming removed 5 bases from V and 6 bases from J; junction bases left unmatched: 4. DNA of the CDR3: TGTGCCAGCAGTGGGACAGCACATGGCTACACCTTC. Amino acids: CASSGTAHGYTF.

The chain links TRBV6-5 to TRBJ2-3, with D perhaps TRBD1 or TRBD2 (5 bases each). CDR1 MNHEY and CDR2 SVGAGI come from the germline V gene. Trimming pared 5 bases from V and 3 bases from J, leaving 9 bases between. The CDR3 covers 13 residues. CDR3 loop: CASSTGPTDTQYF. The CDR3 DNA reads TGTGCCAGCAGTACGGGACCAACAGATACGCAGTATTTT.

The chain employs TRBV4-1 and TRBJ2-3; TRBD2 aligns across 8 bases. J was trimmed by 5 bases and V by 0 bases; bases with no gene match: 10. The CDR3 has 17 residues. CDR1 is MGHRA and CDR2 is YSYEKL in the germline V gene. The CDR3 DNA is TGCGCCAGCAGCCAAGATCAGTGGGGCCGGGGGGGAGATACGCAGTATTTT. It encodes CASSQDQWGRGGDTQYF.

The chain recombines TRBV5-5 with TRBJ1-5, with a tentative D call TRBD1 (5 bases). V lost 2 bases to trimming and J lost 0 bases, with 9 bases between them. The CDR3 spans 15 residues. Germline V gene lookup returns CDR1 SGHKS and CDR2 YYEKEE (reference sequence). The CDR3 loop is CASSFGGDSNQPQHF. In DNA, the CDR3 is TGTGCCAGCAGCTTTGGGGGGGATAGCAATCAGCCCCAGCATTTT. The whole variable domain, remainder taken from reference TRBV5-5 and TRBJ1-5, is DAGVTQSPTHLIKTRGQQVTLRCSPISGHKSVSWYQQVLGQGPQFIFQYYEKEERGRGNFPDRFSARQFPNYSSELNVNALLLGDSALYLCASSFGGDSNQPQHFGDGTRLSIL.

The chain uses TRBV19 and TRBJ1-6, with 7 bases identical to TRBD1. The CDR3 runs 14 residues. Germline V lookup: CDR1 LNHDA, CDR2 SQIVND (reference sequence). Losses at the gene ends were 5 bases for V and 7 bases for J; bases not matched to a gene: 5. Written as DNA, the CDR3 is TGTGCCAGTAGTGAGAGGGACAGAAATTCACCCCTCCACTTT. Translation gives CASSERDRNSPLHF.

The genes are TRBV2 and TRBJ2-5, with D maybe TRBD2 (6 bases). In germline, CDR1 is SNHLY, CDR2 FYNNEI. Trimming left V 7 bases short and J 3 bases short, with 27 bases between. The CDR3 sequence is 18 residues long. CDR3 nucleotides: TGTGCCAGCACAGCAGTGGGAGGTTTTGGGTCCTGGGAAGAGACCCAGTACTTC. Translating gives CASTAVGGFGSWEETQYF.

As concerns this clone: This CDR3 is also generated by other DNA sequences in the sample. This rearrangement joins TRBV6-5 to TRBJ2-7; D is unresolved. Germline CDR1 is MNHEY and CDR2 is SVGAGI. Trimming cost V 2 bases and J 0 bases, with 8 bases left between them. The CDR3 sequence is 14 residues long. The CDR3 DNA follows: TGTGCCAGCAGTTACAGCCTATCCTCCTACGAGCAGTACTTC. This sequence encodes CASSYSLSSYEQYF.

This clone was picked up one time. The V and J genes are TRBV28 and TRBJ2-2; D gene unclear. CDR3 size: 13 residues. Germline CDR1 reads MDHEN; CDR2 reads SYDVKM. V shed 5 bases and J shed 3 bases, with 7 bases lying between them. For the CDR3, the DNA is TGTGCCAGCAGTCACCGGGACACCGGGGAGCTGTTTTTT. This sequence encodes CASSHRDTGELFF.

The chain is built from TRBV7-9 and TRBJ1-2; 7 positions agree with TRBD1. This CDR3 spans 16 amino acids. V dropped 1 base and J dropped 1; count of bases not matched to a gene: 6. Germline V CDR1 and CDR2: SEHNR, FQNEAQ (reference sequence). The CDR3 is CASSLVRDRVNYGYTF. The CDR3 region has the DNA TGTGCCAGCAGCTTAGTACGGGACAGAGTTAACTATGGCTACACCTTC.

J is TRBJ2-1 and V is TRBV10-3; D is possibly TRBD2 (6 bases). This CDR3 comprises 16 residues. V was shortened by 0 bases and J by 7 bases, with 16 bases between the two germline ends. Germline V gene data show CDR1 as ENHRY and CDR2 as SYGVKD. The CDR3 sequence is CAISESQATRKNEQFF. DNA for the CDR3: TGTGCCATCAGTGAGTCCCAGGCGACTAGGAAGAATGAGCAGTTCTTC.

The gene calls are TRBV6-1 and TRBJ1-2; TRBD1 might be the D (6 bases). Trimming left V 0 bases short and J 2 bases short, with 10 bases between. Germline CDR1 and CDR2: MNHNS and SASEGT. CDR3 length: 15 residues. The CDR3 region is CASSEAPGGNYGYTF. CDR3 DNA: TGTGCCAGCAGTGAAGCCCCGGGGGGCAACTATGGCTACACCTTC.

This clone was detected only a few times. V usage is TRBV18 and J usage is TRBJ2-7, with D possibly being TRBD2 (6 bases). The CDR3 covers 13 residues. V was cut by 1 base and J by 4 bases, with 8 bases left in between. Germline-derived CDR1 and CDR2 are KGHSH and LQKENI. The CDR3 DNA reads TGTGCCAGCTCACCACAGGGGAGGTACGAGCAGTACTTC. Encoded protein: CASSPQGRYEQYF. Together with reference TRBV18 and TRBJ2-7, the CDR3 gives the full variable domain: NAGVMQNPRHLVRRRGQEARLRCSPMKGHSHVYWYRQLPEEGLKFMVYLQKENIIDESGMPKERFSAEFPKEGPSILRIQQVVRGDSAAYFCASSPQGRYEQYFGPGTRLTVT.

The genes are TRBV9 and TRBJ2-2; D possibly uses TRBD1 or TRBD2 (5 bases each). Per germline, CDR1 SGDLS and CDR2 YYNGEE. Trimming removed 2 bases from V and 8 bases from J, with 16 bases in between. This CDR3 is built from 15 residues. CDR3 protein: CASSVRDVQPGELFF. As DNA, the CDR3 is TGTGCCAGCAGCGTCCGGGACGTGCAACCGGGGGAGCTGTTTTTT.

The chain has TRBV19 and TRBJ1-6; D is ambiguous. Germline V gives CDR1 LNHDA, CDR2 SQIVND (reference sequence). The V end lost 4 bases, the J end lost 0 bases, and 13 bases lay between the germline ends. The CDR3 is made up of 17 amino acids. CDR3 amino acids: CASSSVVQSSYNSPLHF. In DNA form, the CDR3 reads TGTGCCAGTAGTAGTGTGGTGCAGAGCTCCTATAATTCACCCCTCCACTTT.